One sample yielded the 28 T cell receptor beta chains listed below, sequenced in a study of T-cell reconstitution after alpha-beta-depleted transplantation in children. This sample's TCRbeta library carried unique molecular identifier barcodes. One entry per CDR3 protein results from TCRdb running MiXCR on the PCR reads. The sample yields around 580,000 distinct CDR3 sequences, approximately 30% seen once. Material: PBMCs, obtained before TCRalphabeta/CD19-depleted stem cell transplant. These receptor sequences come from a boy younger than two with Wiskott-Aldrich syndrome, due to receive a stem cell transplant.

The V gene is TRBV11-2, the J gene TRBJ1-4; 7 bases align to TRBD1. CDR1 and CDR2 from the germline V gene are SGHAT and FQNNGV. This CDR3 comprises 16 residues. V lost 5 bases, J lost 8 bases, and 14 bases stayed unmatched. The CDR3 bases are TGTGCCAGCAGCCCAGGTTTGAGGGGGCGTAGCGAAAAACTGTTTTTT. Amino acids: CASSPGLRGRSEKLFF.

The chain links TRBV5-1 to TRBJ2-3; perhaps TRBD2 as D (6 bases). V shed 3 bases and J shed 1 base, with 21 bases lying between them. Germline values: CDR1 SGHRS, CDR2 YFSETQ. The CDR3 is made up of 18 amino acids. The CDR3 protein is CASSSSTTGSVGTDTQYF. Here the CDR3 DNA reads TGCGCCAGCAGCTCATCGACTACCGGGAGCGTTGGCACAGATACGCAGTATTTT.

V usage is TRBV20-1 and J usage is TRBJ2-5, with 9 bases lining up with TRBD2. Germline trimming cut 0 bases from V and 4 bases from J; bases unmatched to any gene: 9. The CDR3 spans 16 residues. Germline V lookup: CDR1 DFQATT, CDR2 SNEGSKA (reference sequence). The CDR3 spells CSARDKLAGLLETQYF. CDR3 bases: TGCAGTGCTAGAGATAAACTAGCGGGCCTACTAGAGACCCAGTACTTC.

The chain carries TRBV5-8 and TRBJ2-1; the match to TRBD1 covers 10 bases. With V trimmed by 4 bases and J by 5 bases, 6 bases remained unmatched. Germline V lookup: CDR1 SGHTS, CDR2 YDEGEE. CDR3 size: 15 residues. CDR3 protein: CASSTRDRGHNEQFF. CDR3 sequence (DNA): TGTGCCAGCAGCACCCGGGACAGGGGTCACAATGAGCAGTTCTTC.

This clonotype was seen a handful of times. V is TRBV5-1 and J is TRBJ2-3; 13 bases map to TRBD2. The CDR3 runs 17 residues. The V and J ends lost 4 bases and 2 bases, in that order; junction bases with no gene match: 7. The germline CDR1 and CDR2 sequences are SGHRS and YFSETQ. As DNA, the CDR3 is TGCGCCAGCAGCCCCGGACTAGCGGGAGCCCCCACAGATACGCAGTATTTT. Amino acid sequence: CASSPGLAGAPTDTQYF.

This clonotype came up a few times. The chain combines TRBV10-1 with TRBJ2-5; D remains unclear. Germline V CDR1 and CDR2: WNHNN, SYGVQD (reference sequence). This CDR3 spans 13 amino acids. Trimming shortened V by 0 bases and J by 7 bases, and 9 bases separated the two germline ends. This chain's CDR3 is CASSESRSVTQYF. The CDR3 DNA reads TGCGCCAGCAGTGAGTCGAGATCAGTGACCCAGTACTTC.

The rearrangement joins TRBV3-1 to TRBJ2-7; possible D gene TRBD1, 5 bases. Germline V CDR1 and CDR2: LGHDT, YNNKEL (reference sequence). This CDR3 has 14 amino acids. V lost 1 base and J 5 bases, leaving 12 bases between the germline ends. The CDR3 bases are TGTGCCAGCAGCCAAGGGGGAAGGGGCCACGAGCAGTACTTC. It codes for CASSQGGRGHEQYF.

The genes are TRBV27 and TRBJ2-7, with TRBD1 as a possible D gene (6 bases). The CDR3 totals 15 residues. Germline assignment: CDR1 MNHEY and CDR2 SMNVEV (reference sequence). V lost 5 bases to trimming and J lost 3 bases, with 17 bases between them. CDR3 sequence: CASSGTGLEDYEQYF. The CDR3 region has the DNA TGTGCCAGCAGTGGAACAGGGTTAGAGGACTACGAGCAGTACTTC.

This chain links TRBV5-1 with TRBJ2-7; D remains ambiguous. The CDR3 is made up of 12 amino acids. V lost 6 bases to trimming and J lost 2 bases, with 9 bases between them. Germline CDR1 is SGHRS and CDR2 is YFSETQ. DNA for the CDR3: TGCGCCAGCAAAGGTGGTACCTACGAGCAGTACTTC. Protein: CASKGGTYEQYF.

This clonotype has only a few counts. The CDR3 DNA reads TGTGCCAGCAGTTTTAGCGGGCCCCGGCAGACCCAGTACTTC. Its translation: CASSFSGPRQTQYF. The chain couples TRBV27 to TRBJ2-5; 7 positions agree with TRBD2. The V and J ends lost 3 bases and 6 bases, in that order; junction bases with no gene match: 7. Germline V gene data show CDR1 as MNHEY and CDR2 as SMNVEV (reference sequence). This CDR3 region has 14 residues.

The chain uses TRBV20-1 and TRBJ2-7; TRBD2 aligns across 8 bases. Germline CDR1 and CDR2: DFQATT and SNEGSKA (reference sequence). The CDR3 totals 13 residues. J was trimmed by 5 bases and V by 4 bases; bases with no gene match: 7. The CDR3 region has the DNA TGCAGTGCTACCCGTGGACTAGCCGACGAGCAGTACTTC. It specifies CSATRGLADEQYF.

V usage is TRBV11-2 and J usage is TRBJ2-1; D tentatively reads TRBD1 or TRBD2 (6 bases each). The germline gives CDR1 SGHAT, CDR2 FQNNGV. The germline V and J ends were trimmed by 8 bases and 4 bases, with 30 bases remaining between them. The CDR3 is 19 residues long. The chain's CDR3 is CASGFGMGASASKYNEQFF. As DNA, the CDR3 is TGTGCCAGCGGTTTCGGAATGGGGGCTAGCGCGTCGAAGTACAATGAGCAGTTCTTC.

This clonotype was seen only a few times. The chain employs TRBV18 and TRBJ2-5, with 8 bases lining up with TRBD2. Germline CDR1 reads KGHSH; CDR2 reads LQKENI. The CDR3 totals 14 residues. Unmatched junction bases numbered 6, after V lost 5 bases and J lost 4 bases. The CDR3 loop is CASSTISGVETQYF. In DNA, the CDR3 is TGTGCCAGCTCAACAATTAGCGGGGTAGAGACCCAGTACTTC.

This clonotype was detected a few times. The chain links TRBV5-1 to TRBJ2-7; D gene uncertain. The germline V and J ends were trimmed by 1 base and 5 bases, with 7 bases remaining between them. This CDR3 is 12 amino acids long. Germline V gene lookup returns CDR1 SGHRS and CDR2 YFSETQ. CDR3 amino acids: CASSLQFDEQYF. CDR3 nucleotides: TGCGCCAGCAGCTTGCAGTTCGACGAGCAGTACTTC.

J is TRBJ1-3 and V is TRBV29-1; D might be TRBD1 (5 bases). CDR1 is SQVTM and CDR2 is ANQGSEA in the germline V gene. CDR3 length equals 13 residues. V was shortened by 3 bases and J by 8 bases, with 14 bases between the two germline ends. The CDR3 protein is CSVDSGTGDTIYF. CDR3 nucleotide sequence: TGCAGCGTTGACTCAGGGACTGGGGACACCATATATTTT.

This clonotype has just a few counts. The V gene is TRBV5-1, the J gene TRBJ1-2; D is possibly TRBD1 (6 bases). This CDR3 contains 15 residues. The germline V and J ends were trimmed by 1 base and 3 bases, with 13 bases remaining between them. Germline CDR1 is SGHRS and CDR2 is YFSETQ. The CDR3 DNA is TGCGCCAGCAGCTTGCTCAGGGGATATGACTATGGCTACACCTTC. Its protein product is CASSLLRGYDYGYTF.

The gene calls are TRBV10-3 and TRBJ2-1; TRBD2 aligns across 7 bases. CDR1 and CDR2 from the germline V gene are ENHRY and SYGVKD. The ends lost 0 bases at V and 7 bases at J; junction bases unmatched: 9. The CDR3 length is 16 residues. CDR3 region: CAISESGGSKGNEQFF. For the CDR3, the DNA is TGTGCCATCAGTGAGTCGGGCGGGAGTAAAGGGAATGAGCAGTTCTTC.

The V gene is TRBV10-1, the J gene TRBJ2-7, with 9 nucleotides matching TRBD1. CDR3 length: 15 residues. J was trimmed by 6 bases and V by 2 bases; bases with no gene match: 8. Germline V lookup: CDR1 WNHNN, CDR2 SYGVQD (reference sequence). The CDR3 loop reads CASSEGGTGRLEQYF. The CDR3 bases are TGCGCCAGCAGTGAGGGCGGGACAGGGAGGCTCGAGCAGTACTTC.

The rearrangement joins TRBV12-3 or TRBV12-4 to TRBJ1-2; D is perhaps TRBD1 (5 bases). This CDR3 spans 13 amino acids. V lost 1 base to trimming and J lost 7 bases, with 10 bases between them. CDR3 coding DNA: TGTGCCAGCAGTTTAGGGGGGTGGCGTGGCTACACCTTC. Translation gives CASSLGGWRGYTF.

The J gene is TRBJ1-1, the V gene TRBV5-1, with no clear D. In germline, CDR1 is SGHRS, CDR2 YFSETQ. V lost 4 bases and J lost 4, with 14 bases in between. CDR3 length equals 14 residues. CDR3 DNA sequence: TGCGCCAGCAGCCCGGAGGCGCAGGCCACTGAAGCTTTCTTT. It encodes CASSPEAQATEAFF.

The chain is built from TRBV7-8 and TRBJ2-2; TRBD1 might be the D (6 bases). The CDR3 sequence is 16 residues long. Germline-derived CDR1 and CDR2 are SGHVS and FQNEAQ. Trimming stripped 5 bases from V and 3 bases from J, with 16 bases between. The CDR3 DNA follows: TGTGCCAGCAGCCCTCAAGACAGGCGATACACCGGGGAGCTGTTTTTT. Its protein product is CASSPQDRRYTGELFF.

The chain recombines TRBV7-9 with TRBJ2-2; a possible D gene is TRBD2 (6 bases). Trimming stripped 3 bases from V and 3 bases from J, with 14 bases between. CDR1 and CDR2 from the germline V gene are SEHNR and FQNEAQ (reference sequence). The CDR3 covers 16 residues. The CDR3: CASSFGAGTYTGELFF. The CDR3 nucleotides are TGTGCCAGCAGCTTCGGAGCAGGGACTTACACCGGGGAGCTGTTTTTT.

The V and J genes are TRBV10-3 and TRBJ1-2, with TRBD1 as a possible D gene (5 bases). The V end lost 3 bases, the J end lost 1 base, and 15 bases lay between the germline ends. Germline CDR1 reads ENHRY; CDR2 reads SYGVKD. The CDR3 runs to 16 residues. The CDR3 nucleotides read TGTGCCATCAGTGACCCTGGGAGGGGCTTTAACTATGGCTACACCTTC. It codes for CAISDPGRGFNYGYTF.

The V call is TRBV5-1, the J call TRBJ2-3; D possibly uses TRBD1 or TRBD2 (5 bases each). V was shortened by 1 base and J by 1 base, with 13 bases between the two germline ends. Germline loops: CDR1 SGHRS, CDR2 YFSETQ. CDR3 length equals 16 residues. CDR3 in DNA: TGCGCCAGCAGCTTGTCGAGGGGCACAGGCACAGATACGCAGTATTTT. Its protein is CASSLSRGTGTDTQYF.

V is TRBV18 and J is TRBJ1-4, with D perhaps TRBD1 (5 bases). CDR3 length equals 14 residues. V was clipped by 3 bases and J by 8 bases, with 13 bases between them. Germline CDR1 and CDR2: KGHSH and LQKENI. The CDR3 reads CASSPSGSGEKLFF. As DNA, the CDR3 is TGTGCCAGCTCACCCTCGGGATCAGGGGAAAAACTGTTTTTT.

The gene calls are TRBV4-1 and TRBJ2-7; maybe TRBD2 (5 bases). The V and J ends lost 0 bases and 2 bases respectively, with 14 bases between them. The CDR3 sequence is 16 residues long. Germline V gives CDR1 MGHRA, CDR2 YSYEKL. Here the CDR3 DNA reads TGCGCCAGCAGCCAAGAACGGGGATCCCCCACCTACGAGCAGTACTTC. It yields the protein CASSQERGSPTYEQYF.

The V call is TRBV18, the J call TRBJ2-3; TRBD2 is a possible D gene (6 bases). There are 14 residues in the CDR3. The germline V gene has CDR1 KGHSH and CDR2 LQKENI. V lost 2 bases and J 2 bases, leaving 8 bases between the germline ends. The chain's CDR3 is CASSPAGITDTQYF. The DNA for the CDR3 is TGTGCCAGCTCACCAGCGGGAATCACAGATACGCAGTATTTT.

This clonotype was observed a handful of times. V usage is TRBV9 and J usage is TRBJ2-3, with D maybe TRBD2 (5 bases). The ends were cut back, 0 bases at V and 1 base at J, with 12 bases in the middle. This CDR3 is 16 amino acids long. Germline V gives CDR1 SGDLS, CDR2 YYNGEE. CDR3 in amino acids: CASSVDWEQGTDTQYF. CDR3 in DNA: TGTGCCAGCAGCGTAGATTGGGAGCAGGGCACAGATACGCAGTATTTT. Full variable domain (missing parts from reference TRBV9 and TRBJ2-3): DSGVTQTPKHLITATGQRVTLRCSPRSGDLSVYWYQQSLDQGLQFLIQYYNGEERAKGNILERFSAQQFPDLHSELNLSSLELGDSALYFCASSVDWEQGTDTQYFGPGTRLTVL.